This passage covers 24 T cell receptor beta chains from one sample sequenced in a study of response to subunit inactivated influenza vaccine. TCRdb reanalysed the RT-PCR reads using MiXCR and keeps one entry per CDR3 protein. Among roughly 790,000 distinct CDR3 sequences listed, 21% were seen once. Here the sequenced sample was PBMCs from blood, taken more than 4 days after vaccination. The receptors were sampled from a man over 45 who received an inactivated influenza vaccine.

The chain employs TRBV6-1 and TRBJ2-1, with TRBD2 matching 16 bases. CDR3 length: 16 residues. Per the germline V gene, CDR1 is MNHNS and CDR2 is SASEGT. Losses at the gene ends were 7 bases for V and 9 bases for J; bases not matched to a gene: 9. The DNA for the CDR3 is TGTGCCAGCAAAAAACCGGGACTAGCGGGAGGGGGTGAGCAGTTCTTC. Translation gives CASKKPGLAGGGEQFF.

The V gene is TRBV7-2, the J gene TRBJ2-5, with 13 bases fitting TRBD2. The CDR3 covers 17 residues. The germline gives CDR1 SGHTA, CDR2 FQGNSA. Unmatched junction bases numbered 11, after V lost 5 bases and J lost 5 bases. The CDR3 sequence: CASSPPGLAGIVETQYF. The CDR3 DNA sequence: TGTGCCAGCAGCCCACCGGGACTAGCGGGAATTGTTGAGACCCAGTACTTC.

A few counts support this clonotype. The chain recombines TRBV11-2 with TRBJ2-7; D ambiguous. The V end was cut by 5 bases, the J end by 5 bases, with 7 bases between. The germline V gene has CDR1 SGHAT and CDR2 FQNNGV. This CDR3 comprises 11 residues. CDR3 in amino acids: CASSLPHEQYF. CDR3 DNA: TGTGCCAGCAGCCTACCTCACGAGCAGTACTTC.

This clonotype was seen ten or more times. The chain employs TRBV7-9 and TRBJ2-2, with unresolved D. This CDR3 has 13 residues. Germline assignment: CDR1 SEHNR and CDR2 FQNEAQ (reference sequence). Trimming took 6 bases from V and 1 from J, leaving 6 bases between them. The CDR3 protein is CASSLWNTGELFF. DNA for the CDR3: TGTGCCAGCAGTTTATGGAACACCGGGGAGCTGTTTTTT.

A few counts support this clonotype. The chain recombines TRBV6-1 with TRBJ2-7; unclear D gene. The V end was cut by 5 bases, the J end by 3 bases, with 14 bases between. The CDR3 contains 14 residues. Germline V lookup: CDR1 MNHNS, CDR2 SASEGT. The CDR3 loop reads CASSIMGGYYEQYF. The CDR3 DNA sequence: TGTGCCAGCAGTATAATGGGCGGATACTACGAGCAGTACTTC.

This clonotype has a handful of counts. The rearrangement uses TRBV29-1 and TRBJ2-1, with 9 bases that match TRBD1. The CDR3 covers 14 residues. V dropped 6 bases and J dropped 4; count of bases not matched to a gene: 7. Germline V gene data show CDR1 as SQVTM and CDR2 as ANQGSEA. CDR3 sequence: CSVAGTGPYNEQFF. Here the CDR3 DNA reads TGCAGCGTCGCCGGGACAGGGCCTTACAATGAGCAGTTCTTC.

This clonotype was observed a few times. Here the CDR3 DNA reads TGTGCCAGCCGAGGGGGGCTTGGACAGCCCCAGCATTTT. Protein: CASRGGLGQPQHF. V is TRBV7-2 and J is TRBJ1-5; possible D gene TRBD1, 6 bases. The CDR3 length is 13 residues. V dropped 8 bases and J dropped 7 bases, with 15 bases sitting between them. Germline V CDR1 and CDR2: SGHTA, FQGNSA. The variable domain in full, completed from reference TRBV7-2 and TRBJ1-5, reads GAGVSQSPSNKVTEKGKDVELRCDPISGHTALYWYRQSLGQGLEFLIYFQGNSAPDKSGLPSDRFSAERTGGSVSTLTIQRTQQEDSAVYLCASRGGLGQPQHFGDGTRLSIL.

V gene TRBV12-3 or TRBV12-4 combines with J gene TRBJ2-5; D not resolved. V lost 6 bases to trimming and J lost 4 bases, with 15 bases between them. The CDR3 is 14 amino acids. The CDR3 sequence is CASRGLTIRETQYF. DNA for the CDR3: TGTGCCAGCAGGGGTCTTACCATCCGAGAGACCCAGTACTTC.

This clonotype appeared many times. V and J are TRBV6-2 or TRBV6-3 and TRBJ2-2; tentatively, D is TRBD2 (5 bases). The V and J ends lost 7 bases and 1 base respectively, with 22 bases between them. The CDR3 is made up of 18 amino acids. The V gene's germline CDR1 is MNHEY and CDR2 SVGEGT. CDR3 bases: TGTGCCAGCATCCCCTTCGACGGGGTAAAAGGGAACACCGGGGAGCTGTTTTTT. Translation: CASIPFDGVKGNTGELFF.

This clonotype turned up a few times. This rearrangement joins TRBV5-1 to TRBJ2-7; the match to TRBD2 covers 9 bases. The V and J ends lost 4 bases and 0 bases, in that order; junction bases with no gene match: 8. The length of the CDR3 is 16 residues. Germline V CDR1 and CDR2: SGHRS, YFSETQ. The CDR3 nucleotides read TGCGCCAGCAGCGCCCGACTAGCGGCGAGCTCCTACGAGCAGTACTTC. Its translation is CASSARLAASSYEQYF. The full variable domain, completed using reference TRBV5-1 and TRBJ2-7, is KAGVTQTPRYLIKTRGQQVTLSCSPISGHRSVSWYQQTPGQGLQFLFEYFSETQRNKGNFPGRFSGRQFSNSRSEMNVSTLELGDSALYLCASSARLAASSYEQYFGPGTRLTVT.

This chain joins TRBV5-6 and TRBJ2-5, with D perhaps being TRBD1 or TRBD2 (5 bases each). The V end lost 4 bases, the J end lost 2 bases, and 27 bases lay between the germline ends. This CDR3 contains 19 residues. Per the germline V gene, CDR1 is SGHDT and CDR2 is YYEEEE. CDR3 sequence: CASSGGTAASLSIQETQYF. The CDR3 nucleotides read TGTGCCAGCAGCGGTGGGACGGCAGCCTCCCTCTCTATTCAAGAGACCCAGTACTTC.

This clonotype has a count of ten or more. This chain uses TRBV20-1 with TRBJ2-2; 7 bases line up with TRBD1. V lost 0 bases and J lost 2; bases outside the gene matches: 6. CDR3 length: 16 residues. CDR1 and CDR2 (germline): DFQATT, SNEGSKA (reference sequence). CDR3 sequence reads: CSARDPGTANTGELFF. The CDR3 region has the DNA TGCAGTGCTAGAGATCCTGGGACAGCTAACACCGGGGAGCTGTTTTTT.

The chain links TRBV20-1 to TRBJ1-6; D uncertain. V lost 3 bases and J 8 bases, leaving 14 bases between the germline ends. The germline V gene has CDR1 DFQATT and CDR2 SNEGSKA (reference sequence). The CDR3 totals 14 residues. This chain's CDR3 is CSASLPGNDSPLHF. The CDR3 DNA sequence: TGCAGTGCTAGCCTCCCTGGGAACGATTCACCCCTCCACTTT.

This clonotype occurred a few times. The chain uses TRBV12-3 or TRBV12-4 and TRBJ2-1; a weak D match, TRBD1 (6 bases). The CDR3 is 15 residues long. Trimming took 3 bases from V and 6 from J, leaving 15 bases between them. The CDR3 sequence: CASSLVQGPSNEQFF. In nucleotides, the CDR3 is TGTGCCAGCAGTTTGGTACAGGGTCCCTCCAATGAGCAGTTCTTC.

This clonotype was detected ten times or more. The gene calls are TRBV4-3 and TRBJ2-1, with D perhaps TRBD1 (5 bases). The length of the CDR3 is 15 residues. Germline CDR1 and CDR2: LGHNA and YSLEER. V dropped 1 base and J dropped 2 bases, with 9 bases sitting between them. The DNA for the CDR3 is TGCGCCAGCAGCCAAGCAGTGGGGCCCTACAATGAGCAGTTCTTC. Amino acids: CASSQAVGPYNEQFF.

This chain uses TRBV29-1 with TRBJ1-2; D not certain. Trimming removed 1 base at V and 4 bases at J, with 13 bases between. This CDR3 is 14 amino acids long. From germline, CDR1 is SQVTM and CDR2 ANQGSEA. The CDR3 region is CSVEATGTSYGYTF. The DNA for the CDR3 is TGCAGCGTTGAAGCTACGGGCACGAGCTATGGCTACACCTTC. The variable domain in full, with the rest retrieved from reference TRBV29-1 and TRBJ1-2, is SAVISQKPSRDICQRGTSLTIQCQVDSQVTMMFWYRQQPGQSLTLIATANQGSEATYESGFVIDKFPISRPNLTFSTLTVSNMSPEDSSIYLCSVEATGTSYGYTFGSGTRLTVV.

The chain uses TRBV3-1 and TRBJ2-3; D uncertain. Germline V lookup: CDR1 LGHDT, CDR2 YNNKEL (reference sequence). Trimming left V 0 bases short and J 4 bases short, with 14 bases between. This CDR3 contains 16 residues. The CDR3 region is CASSQDPVAGADTQYF. Here the CDR3 DNA reads TGTGCCAGCAGCCAAGATCCCGTAGCTGGGGCAGATACGCAGTATTTT.

The chain is built from TRBV4-2 and TRBJ2-1, with a tentative D call TRBD2 (7 bases). This CDR3 region has 17 residues. Trimming took 1 base from V and 1 from J, leaving 14 bases between them. Per the germline V gene, CDR1 is LGHNA and CDR2 is YNFKEQ. Here the CDR3 reads CASSQGGGGRSYNEQFF. In DNA, the CDR3 is TGTGCCAGCAGCCAAGGTGGGGGGGGGCGGTCCTACAATGAGCAGTTCTTC.

The rearrangement links TRBV2 to TRBJ2-2; 10 positions match TRBD2. After removal of 8 bases from V and 3 bases from J, the junction contained 3 bases not matched to a gene. CDR1 is SNHLY and CDR2 is FYNNEI in the germline V gene. The CDR3 length is 14 residues. This chain's CDR3 is CASAGLADTGELFF. The CDR3 DNA sequence: TGTGCCAGCGCCGGACTAGCGGACACCGGGGAGCTGTTTTTT.

This clonotype has just a few counts. The chain is built from TRBV6-1 and TRBJ2-3; D gene ambiguous. The CDR3 covers 14 residues. V was cut by 1 base and J by 4 bases, with 9 bases left in between. Germline V CDR1 and CDR2: MNHNS, SASEGT. CDR3 in amino acids: CASSEGGRSDTQYF. The CDR3 DNA is TGTGCCAGCAGTGAAGGAGGTCGATCAGATACGCAGTATTTT.

This clonotype was detected ten times or more. An end of the junction differs from the germline gene, which may be a read error. J is TRBJ2-1 and V is TRBV12-3 or TRBV12-4, with D possibly being TRBD2 (6 bases). This CDR3 has 13 amino acids. DNA for the CDR3: TGTGCCAGCAGCTTAGCGGCCTACAATGAGCAGTTCTTC. Translating gives CASSLAAYNEQFF.

In its sample, this clonotype was seen many times. For the CDR3, the DNA is TGTGCCACTCAACAGGGGGCGCGGTACAATGAGCAGTTCTTC. The encoded protein is CATQQGARYNEQFF. The rearrangement links TRBV24-1 to TRBJ2-1, with 9 bases lining up with TRBD1. CDR1 KGHDR and CDR2 SFDVKD come from the germline V gene. The V and J ends lost 10 bases and 4 bases, in that order; junction bases with no gene match: 7. This CDR3 is built from 14 residues.

This clonotype was seen a handful of times. The chain combines TRBV6-1 with TRBJ2-1, with TRBD2 identical over 9 bases. The germline V gene encodes CDR1 MNHNS and CDR2 SASEGT. CDR3 length equals 16 residues. V gave up 5 bases and J gave up 4 bases; unmatched junction bases: 9. CDR3 in DNA: TGTGCCAGCAGTACCGCTGGCGGGGGGGCTTACAATGAGCAGTTCTTC. Protein sequence: CASSTAGGGAYNEQFF.

V gene TRBV11-2 combines with J gene TRBJ2-3; D is possibly TRBD2 (5 bases). V shed 9 bases and J shed 3 bases, with 16 bases lying between them. The CDR3 loop spans 14 amino acids. The germline V gene encodes CDR1 SGHAT and CDR2 FQNNGV. CDR3 sequence (DNA): TGTGCCAGTAGGACTGGGATTATGACAGATACGCAGTATTTT. It translates to CASRTGIMTDTQYF.